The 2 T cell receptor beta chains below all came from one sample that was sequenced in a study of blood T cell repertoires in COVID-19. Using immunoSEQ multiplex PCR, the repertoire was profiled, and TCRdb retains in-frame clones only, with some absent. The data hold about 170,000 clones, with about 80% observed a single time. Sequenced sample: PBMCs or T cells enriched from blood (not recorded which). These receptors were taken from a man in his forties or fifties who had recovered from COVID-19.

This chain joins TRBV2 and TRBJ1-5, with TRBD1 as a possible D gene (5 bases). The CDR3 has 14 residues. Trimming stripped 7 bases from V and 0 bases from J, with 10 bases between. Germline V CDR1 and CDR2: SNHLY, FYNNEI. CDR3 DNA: TGTGCCAGCAAAGGGGATTATAGCAATCAGCCCCAGCATTTT. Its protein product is CASKGDYSNQPQHF.

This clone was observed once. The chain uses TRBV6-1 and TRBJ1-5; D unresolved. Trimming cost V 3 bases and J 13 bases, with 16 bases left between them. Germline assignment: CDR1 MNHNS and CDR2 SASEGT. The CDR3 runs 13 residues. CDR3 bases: TGTGCCAGCAGTGAGTCGGGGAGGGCGTCTCAGCATTTT. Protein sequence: CASSESGRASQHF.